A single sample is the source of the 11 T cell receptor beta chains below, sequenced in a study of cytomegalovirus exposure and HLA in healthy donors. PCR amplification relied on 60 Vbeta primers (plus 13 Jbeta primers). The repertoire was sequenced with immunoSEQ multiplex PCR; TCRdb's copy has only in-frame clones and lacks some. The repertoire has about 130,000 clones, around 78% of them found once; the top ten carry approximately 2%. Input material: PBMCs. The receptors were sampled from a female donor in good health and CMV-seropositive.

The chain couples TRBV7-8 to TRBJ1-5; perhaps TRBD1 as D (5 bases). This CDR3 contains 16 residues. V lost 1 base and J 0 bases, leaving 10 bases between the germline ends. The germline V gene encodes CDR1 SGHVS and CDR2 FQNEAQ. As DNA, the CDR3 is TGTGCCAGCAGCTTAGAAGGCAGGGCTAGCAATCAGCCCCAGCATTTT. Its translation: CASSLEGRASNQPQHF.

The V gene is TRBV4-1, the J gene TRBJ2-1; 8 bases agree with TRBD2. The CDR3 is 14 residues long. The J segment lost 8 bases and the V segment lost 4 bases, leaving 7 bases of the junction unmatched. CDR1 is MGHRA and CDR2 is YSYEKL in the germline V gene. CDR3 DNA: TGCGCCAGCAGCCTACCGGGGGGGCCCCATGAGCAGTTCTTC. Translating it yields CASSLPGGPHEQFF.

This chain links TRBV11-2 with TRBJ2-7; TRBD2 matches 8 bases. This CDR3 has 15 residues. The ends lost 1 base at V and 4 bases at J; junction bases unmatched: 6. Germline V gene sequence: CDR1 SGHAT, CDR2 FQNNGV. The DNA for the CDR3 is TGTGCCAGCAGCTTAGGTAGCGGGGTTAGGTACGAGCAGTACTTC. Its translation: CASSLGSGVRYEQYF.

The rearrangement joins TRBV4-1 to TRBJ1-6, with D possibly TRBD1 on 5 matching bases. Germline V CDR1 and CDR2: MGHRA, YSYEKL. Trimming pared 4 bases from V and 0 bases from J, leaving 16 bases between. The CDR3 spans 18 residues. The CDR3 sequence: CASSPIGRGSSYNSPLHF. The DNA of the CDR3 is TGCGCCAGCAGCCCCATCGGGCGGGGGAGCTCCTATAATTCACCCCTCCACTTT.

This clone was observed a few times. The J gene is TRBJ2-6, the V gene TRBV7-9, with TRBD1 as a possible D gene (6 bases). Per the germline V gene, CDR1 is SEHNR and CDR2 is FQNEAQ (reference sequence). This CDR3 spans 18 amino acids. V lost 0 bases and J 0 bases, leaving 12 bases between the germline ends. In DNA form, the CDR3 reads TGTGCCAGCAGCTTAGCGCTGGGACACCCCTCTGGGGCCAACGTCCTGACTTTC. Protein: CASSLALGHPSGANVLTF.

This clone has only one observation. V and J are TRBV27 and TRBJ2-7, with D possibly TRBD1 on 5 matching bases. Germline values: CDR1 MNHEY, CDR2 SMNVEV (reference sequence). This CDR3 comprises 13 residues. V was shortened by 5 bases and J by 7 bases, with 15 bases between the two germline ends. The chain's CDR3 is CASSINRFNEQYF. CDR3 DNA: TGTGCCAGCAGTATAAACAGGTTTAATGAGCAGTACTTC.

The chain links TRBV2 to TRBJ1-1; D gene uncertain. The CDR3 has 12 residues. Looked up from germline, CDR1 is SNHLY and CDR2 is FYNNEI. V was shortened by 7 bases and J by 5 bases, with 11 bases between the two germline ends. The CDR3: CASMRRSTEAFF. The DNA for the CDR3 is TGTGCCAGCATGAGGCGGTCTACTGAAGCTTTCTTT.

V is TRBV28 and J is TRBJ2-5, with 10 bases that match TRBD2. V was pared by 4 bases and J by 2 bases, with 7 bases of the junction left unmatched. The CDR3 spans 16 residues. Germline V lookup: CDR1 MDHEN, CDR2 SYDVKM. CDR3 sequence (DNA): TGTGCCAGCAGTTCCCCTCAAGCGGGGGGGCAAGAGACCCAGTACTTC. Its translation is CASSSPQAGGQETQYF.

This CDR3 reads CASSAATSGTEQYF. The CDR3, as DNA: TGTGCCAGCAGCGCAGCGACTAGCGGGACCGAGCAGTACTTC. The chain couples TRBV7-9 to TRBJ2-7, with 11 bases aligning to TRBD2. Trimming took 5 bases from V and 6 from J; bases not matched to a gene: 6. CDR3 length: 14 residues. Germline values: CDR1 SEHNR, CDR2 FQNEAQ (reference sequence).

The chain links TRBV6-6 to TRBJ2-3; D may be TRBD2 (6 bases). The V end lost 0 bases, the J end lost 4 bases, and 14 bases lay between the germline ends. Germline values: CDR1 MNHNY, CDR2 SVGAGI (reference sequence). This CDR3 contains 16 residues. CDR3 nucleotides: TGTGCCAGCAGTTACTCGAGAACTGGGGGGTCAGATACGCAGTATTTT. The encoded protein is CASSYSRTGGSDTQYF.

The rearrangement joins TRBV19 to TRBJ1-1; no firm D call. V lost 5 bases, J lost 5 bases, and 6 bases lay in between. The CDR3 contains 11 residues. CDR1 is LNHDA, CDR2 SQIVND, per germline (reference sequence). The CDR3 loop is CASSAWTEAFF. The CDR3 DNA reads TGTGCCAGTAGTGCGTGGACTGAAGCTTTCTTT.